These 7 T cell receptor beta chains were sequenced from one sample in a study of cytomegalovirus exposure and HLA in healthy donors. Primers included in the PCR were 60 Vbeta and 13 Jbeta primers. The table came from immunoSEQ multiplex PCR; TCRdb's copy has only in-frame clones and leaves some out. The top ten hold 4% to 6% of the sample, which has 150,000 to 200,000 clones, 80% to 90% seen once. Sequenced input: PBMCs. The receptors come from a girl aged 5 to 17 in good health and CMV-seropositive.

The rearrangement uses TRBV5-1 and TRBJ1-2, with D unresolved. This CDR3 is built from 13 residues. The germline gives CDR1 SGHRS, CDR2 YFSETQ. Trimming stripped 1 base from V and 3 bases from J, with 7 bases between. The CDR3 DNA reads TGCGCCAGCAGCTTGAGGGAGGACTATGGCTACACCTTC. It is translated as CASSLREDYGYTF.

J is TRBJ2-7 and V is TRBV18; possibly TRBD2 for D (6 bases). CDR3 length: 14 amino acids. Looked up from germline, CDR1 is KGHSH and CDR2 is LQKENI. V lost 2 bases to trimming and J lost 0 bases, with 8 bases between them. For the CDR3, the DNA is TGTGCCAGCTCACCAGCGGGGAGCTCCTACGAGCAGTACTTC. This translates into CASSPAGSSYEQYF.

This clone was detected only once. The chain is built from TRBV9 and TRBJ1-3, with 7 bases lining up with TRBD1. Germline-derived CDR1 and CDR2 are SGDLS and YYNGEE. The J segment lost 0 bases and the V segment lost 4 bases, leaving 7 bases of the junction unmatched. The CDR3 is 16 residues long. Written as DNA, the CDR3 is TGTGCCAGCAGCTCAACAGGGGTTAGCTCTGGAAACACCATATATTTT. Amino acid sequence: CASSSTGVSSGNTIYF.

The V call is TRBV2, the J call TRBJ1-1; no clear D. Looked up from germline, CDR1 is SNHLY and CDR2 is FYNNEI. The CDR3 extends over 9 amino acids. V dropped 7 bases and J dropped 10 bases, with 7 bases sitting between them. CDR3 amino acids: CASIDGAFF. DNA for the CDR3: TGTGCCAGCATAGATGGAGCTTTCTTT.

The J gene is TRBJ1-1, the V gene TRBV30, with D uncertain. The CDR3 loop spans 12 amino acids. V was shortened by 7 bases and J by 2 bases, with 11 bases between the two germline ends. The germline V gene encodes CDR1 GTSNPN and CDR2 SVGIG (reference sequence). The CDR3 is CASRVRNTEAFF. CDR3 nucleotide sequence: TGTGCCTCCCGGGTGAGAAACACTGAAGCTTTCTTT.

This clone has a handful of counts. The CDR3 bases are TGTGCCAGCAGCTCATCACGCAGGGGGCTAGGGACTGAAGCTTTCTTT. Its translation: CASSSSRRGLGTEAFF. The chain uses TRBV7-2 and TRBJ1-1; 8 nucleotides match TRBD1. V lost 4 bases, J lost 5 bases, and 12 bases stayed unmatched. Germline V gene sequence: CDR1 SGHTA, CDR2 FQGNSA. CDR3 length equals 16 residues.

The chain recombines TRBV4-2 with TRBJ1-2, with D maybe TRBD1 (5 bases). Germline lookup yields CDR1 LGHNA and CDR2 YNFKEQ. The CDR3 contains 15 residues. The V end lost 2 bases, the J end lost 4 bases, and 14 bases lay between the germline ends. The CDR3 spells CASSQWGSSSYGYTF. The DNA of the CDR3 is TGTGCCAGCAGCCAATGGGGCAGCTCCTCCTATGGCTACACCTTC.